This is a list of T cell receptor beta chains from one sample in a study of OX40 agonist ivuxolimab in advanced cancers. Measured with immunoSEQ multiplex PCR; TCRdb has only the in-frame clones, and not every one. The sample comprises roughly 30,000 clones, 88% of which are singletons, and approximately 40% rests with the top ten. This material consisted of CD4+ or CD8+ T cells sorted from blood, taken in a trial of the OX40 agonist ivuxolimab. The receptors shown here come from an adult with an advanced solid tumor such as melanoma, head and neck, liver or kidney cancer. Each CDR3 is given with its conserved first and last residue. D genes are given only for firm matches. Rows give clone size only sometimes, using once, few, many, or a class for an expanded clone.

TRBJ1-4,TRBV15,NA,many,TGTGCCACCAGCAGAGTAACACAGAATGAAAAACTGTTTTTT,CATSRVTQNEKLFF
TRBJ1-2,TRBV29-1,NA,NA,TGCAGCGTTGAATTGGGGGACTATGGCTACACCTTC,CSVELGDYGYTF
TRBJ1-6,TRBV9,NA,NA,TGTGCCAGCAGCGTAGATCAGAGCCAACCCCTCCACTTT,CASSVDQSQPLHF
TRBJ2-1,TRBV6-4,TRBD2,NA,TGTGCCAGCAGTGACGCTAGCGGGAGCTCCAATGAGCAGTTCTTC,CASSDASGSSNEQFF
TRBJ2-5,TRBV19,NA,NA,TGTGCCAGTAGTCCCCAAAGCCGGGAAGAGACCCAGTACTTC,CASSPQSREETQYF
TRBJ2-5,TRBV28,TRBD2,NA,TGTGCCAGCAGTTTAACTAGCGGCCAAGAGACCCAGTACTTC,CASSLTSGQETQYF
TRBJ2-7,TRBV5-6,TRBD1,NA,TGTGCCAGCAGCTTGGGACAGGGGGTCTACGAGCAGTACTTC,CASSLGQGVYEQYF
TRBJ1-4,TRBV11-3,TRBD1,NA,TGTGCCAGCAGCTTAGGGGCAGGGGGCAAACTGTTTTTT,CASSLGAGGKLFF
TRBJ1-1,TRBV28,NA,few,TGTGCCAGCAGTTTAAGTCCTAGAGGTATCACTGAAGCTTTCTTT,CASSLSPRGITEAFF
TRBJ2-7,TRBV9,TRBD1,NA,TGTGCCAGCAGCGTAGAAGGTGGGGGGACAGGGGTCGAGCAGTACTTC,CASSVEGGGTGVEQYF
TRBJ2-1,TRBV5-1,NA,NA,TGCGCCAGCAGCTTGGAACACGTACCATCCTCCTACAATGAGCAGTTCTTC,CASSLEHVPSSYNEQFF
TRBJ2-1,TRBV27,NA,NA,TGTGCCAGCAGTTACGCGTTCGGATTCGATGAGCAGTTCTTC,CASSYAFGFDEQFF
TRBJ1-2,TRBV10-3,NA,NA,TGTGCCATCAGTGGCGACGGATCGAACTATGGCTACACCTTC,CAISGDGSNYGYTF
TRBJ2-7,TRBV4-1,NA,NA,TGCGCCAGCAGCCAAGGTGGGTCTACTTACTACGAGCAGTACTTC,CASSQGGSTYYEQYF
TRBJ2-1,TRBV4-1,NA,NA,TGCGCCAGCAGCCAAGCCCTAGCCCCGGTTGAGCAGTTCTTC,CASSQALAPVEQFF
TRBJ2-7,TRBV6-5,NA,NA,TGTGCCAGCAGGACTAACAGACAGGTTCCCTACGAGCAGTACTTC,CASRTNRQVPYEQYF
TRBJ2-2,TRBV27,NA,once,TGTGCCAGCAGTTTATCGGTGGCAGGGCTAGGGGAGCTGTTTTTT,CASSLSVAGLGELFF
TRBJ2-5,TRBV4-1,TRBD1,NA,TGCGCCAGCAGCGAAGGACAGGGGGGGACCCAGTACTTC,CASSEGQGGTQYF
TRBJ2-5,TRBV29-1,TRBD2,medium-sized,TGCAGCCGTAACACTAGCGGGAGGGCCAGGGAGACCCAGTACTTC,CSRNTSGRARETQYF
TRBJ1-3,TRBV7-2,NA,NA,TGTGCCAGCAGCCGACACGACAGCTCTGGAAACACCATATATTTT,CASSRHDSSGNTIYF
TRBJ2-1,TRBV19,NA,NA,TGTGCCAGTAGTATTCAGGACAGAAATGAGCAGTTCTTC,CASSIQDRNEQFF
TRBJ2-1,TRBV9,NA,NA,TGTGCCAGCAGCCGCGGAGGGCCGTACAATGAGCAGTTCTTC,CASSRGGPYNEQFF
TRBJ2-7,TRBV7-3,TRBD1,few,TGTGCCAGCAGCCCGTACGGGACAGGGAGAATGAACGAGCAGTACTTC,CASSPYGTGRMNEQYF
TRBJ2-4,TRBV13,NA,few,TGTGCCAGCAGCTTAAAGGGAACCAAAAACATTCAGTACTTC,CASSLKGTKNIQYF
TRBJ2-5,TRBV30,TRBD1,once,TGTGCCTGGAGTTTGGGACAGGGGGCTATGGAGACCCAGTACTTC,CAWSLGQGAMETQYF
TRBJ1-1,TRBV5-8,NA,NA,TGTGCCAGCAGCTTTACAGTGAACACTGAAGCTTTCTTT,CASSFTVNTEAFF
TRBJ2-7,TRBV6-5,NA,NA,TGTGCCAGCAGTTACTCCCATCTTACTGATTACGAGCAGTACTTC,CASSYSHLTDYEQYF
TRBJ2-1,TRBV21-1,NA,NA,TGTGCCAGCATCCCACTGAGCGGCCACAATGAGCAGTTCTTC,CASIPLSGHNEQFF
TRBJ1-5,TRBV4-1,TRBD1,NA,TGCGCCAGCAGCCAAGATGGAGGGACAGGGGGCCAGCCCCAGCATTTT,CASSQDGGTGGQPQHF
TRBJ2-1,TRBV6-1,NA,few,TGTGCCAGCAGTGACGGGGGTGACCCCAATGAGCAGTTCTTC,CASSDGGDPNEQFF
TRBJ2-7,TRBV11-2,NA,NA,TGTGCCAGCAGCTTAACACGGACGACCTACGAGCAGTACTTC,CASSLTRTTYEQYF
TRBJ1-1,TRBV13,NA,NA,TGTGCCAGCAGCCACGGACAGTTTTTCACTGAAGCTTTCTTT,CASSHGQFFTEAFF
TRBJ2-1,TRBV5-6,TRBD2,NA,TGTGCCAGCAGCCTGAGACTAGCGGTCTACAATGAGCAGTTCTTC,CASSLRLAVYNEQFF
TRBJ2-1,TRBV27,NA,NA,TGTGCCAGCAGTCTATCGGGACTCCCCTACAATGAGCAGTTCTTC,CASSLSGLPYNEQFF
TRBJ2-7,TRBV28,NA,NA,TGTGCCAGCAGCCAACTAAGGACTGGGCCGGCCTACGAGCAGTACTTC,CASSQLRTGPAYEQYF
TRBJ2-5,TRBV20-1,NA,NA,TGCAGTGTAGAAGTCCGGGAGACCCAGTACTTC,CSVEVRETQYF
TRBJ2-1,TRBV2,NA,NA,TGTGCCAGCAGTGAGAGAGTGGATGAGCAGTTCTTC,CASSERVDEQFF
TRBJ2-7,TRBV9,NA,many,TGTGCCAGCAGCGTAGGTTTCGACCTGGGGATCTACGAGCAGTACTTC,CASSVGFDLGIYEQYF
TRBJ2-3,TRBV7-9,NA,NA,TGTGCCAGCAGCCGTATAGCGGGCACAGATACGCAGTATTTT,CASSRIAGTDTQYF
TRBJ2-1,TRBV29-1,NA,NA,TGCAGCGTTGAATCCTTCAATGAGCAGTTCTTC,CSVESFNEQFF
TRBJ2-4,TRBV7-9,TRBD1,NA,TGTGCCAGCAGCTTAAGGGGGCAGGGATCGTTAGCCAAAAACATTCAGTACTTC,CASSLRGQGSLAKNIQYF
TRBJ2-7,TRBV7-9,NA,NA,TGTGCCAGCAGCTCATACACCCGCGATCCCTACGAGCAGTACTTC,CASSSYTRDPYEQYF
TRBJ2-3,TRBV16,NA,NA,TGTGCCAGCAGAAAGGGCACAGAAACTAGCACAGATACGCAGTATTTT,CASRKGTETSTDTQYF
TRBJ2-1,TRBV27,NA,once,TGTGCCAGCAGCCCCGGAGGGCCAAACAATGAGCAGTTCTTC,CASSPGGPNNEQFF
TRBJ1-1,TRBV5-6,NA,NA,TGTGCCAGCAGCTTCGTAACAACTGAAGCTTTCTTT,CASSFVTTEAFF
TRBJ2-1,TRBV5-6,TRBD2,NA,TGTGCCAGCAGTTTCCCCGGGACTAGCGGGAGAATGGGCGAGGATGAGCAGTTCTTC,CASSFPGTSGRMGEDEQFF
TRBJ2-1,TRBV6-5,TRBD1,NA,TGTGCCAGCAGTTACGGACAGGACAATGAGCAGTTCTTC,CASSYGQDNEQFF
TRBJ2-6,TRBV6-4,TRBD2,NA,TGTGCCAGCGGGACTAGCGGCTCTGGGGCCAACGTCCTGACTTTC,CASGTSGSGANVLTF
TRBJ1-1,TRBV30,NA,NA,TGTGCCTGGAGTAAAGACCCCTCCTGGAGGGCGGTGAACACTGAAGCTTTCTTT,CAWSKDPSWRAVNTEAFF
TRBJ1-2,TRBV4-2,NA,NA,TGTGCCAGCAGCCAAAGAATAGGACCGCCAATCCTTCGGAGGGGCTACACCTTC,CASSQRIGPPILRRGYTF
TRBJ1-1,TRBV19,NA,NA,TGTGCCAGTAGTATAGGACAAATGAACACTGAAGCTTTCTTT,CASSIGQMNTEAFF
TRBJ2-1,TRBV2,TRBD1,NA,TGTGCCAGCATGTGGACAGGTCGCAATGAGCAGTTCTTC,CASMWTGRNEQFF
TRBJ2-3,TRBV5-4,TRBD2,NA,TGTGCCAGCAGCTTGAAGACTAGCGGGCAATTAAGAGGGCAGTATTTT,CASSLKTSGQLRGQYF
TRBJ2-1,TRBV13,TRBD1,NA,TGTGCCAGCAGCTTAGGGCCTGGGACAGACTACAATGAGCAGTTCTTC,CASSLGPGTDYNEQFF
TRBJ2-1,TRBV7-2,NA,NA,TGTGCCAGCAGCTTAGGCCTAGCTAATGAGCAGTTCTTC,CASSLGLANEQFF
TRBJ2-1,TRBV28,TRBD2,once,TGTGCCAGCAGGGCTAGCGGGAGCTCCTACAATGAGCAGTTCTTC,CASRASGSSYNEQFF